This T cell receptor (beta chain) stems from a study of neurological immune-mediated disorders. Study results and limitations: No sharing of CDR3 amino acid sequences was observed among expanded clones across subjects, suggesting private repertoires in all groups. HTLV-1-associated myelopathy had the most TCR clonal expansion, and multiple sclerosis had the least, less than healthy controls.

With 10-nucleotide random UMIs included, cDNA was synthesized by 5'RACE. Each CDR3 protein is one row after TCRdb ran MiXCR on the 5' RACE reads. The sample has some 27,000 distinct CDR3 sequences; 20% to 25% are singletons. This CDR3 has 13 residues. Germline CDR1 is MNHNS and CDR2 is SASEGT. V dropped 7 bases and J dropped 2 bases, with 9 bases sitting between them. This clonotype was found many times. Its specificity is unknown. Sorted libraries were derived from 1 million CD4+ or CD8+ T cells. This TCR derives from a man between 45 and 60 years old with HTLV-1-associated myelopathy (HAM/TSP). The sequencing input was CD4+ T cells from blood. The chain employs TRBV6-1 and TRBJ1-5, with D unclear. This CDR3 reads CASISNRNQPQHF. CDR3 DNA: TGTGCCAGCATAAGTAACCGCAATCAGCCCCAGCATTTT.